This entry describes one T cell receptor (beta chain). Its antigen is not known. J lost 2 bases, V lost 2 bases, and 3 bases had no gene match. The germline V gene encodes CDR1 SGHNT and CDR2 YYREEE (reference sequence). The CDR3 spans 14 residues. Use of 60 Vbeta and 13 Jbeta primers characterized the PCR. Here immunoSEQ multiplex PCR was the method, and the copy in TCRdb shows in-frame clones only, minus some. The sample has roughly 190,000 clones; 85% to 90% are singletons. The data were obtained in a study of cytomegalovirus exposure and HLA in healthy donors. Study-level results: Reportedly, TCR beta sequences accurately predicted HLA-A and HLA-B alleles in most subjects.

This TCR was sampled from a woman aged 18-29 years in good health and CMV-seronegative. The chain uses TRBV5-4 and TRBJ1-2; TRBD1 matches 7 bases. The source material was PBMCs. CDR3 residues: CASSLQGRNYGYTF. DNA for the CDR3: TGTGCCAGCAGCTTACAGGGGCGGAACTATGGCTACACCTTC.